These 4 T cell receptor beta chains were all obtained from the same sample, sequenced in a study of T-cell memory formation after mild COVID-19 (dated by TCRdb to the early 2020s). Library preparation used 5' RACE. Sequencing relied on an Illumina NovaSeq 6000. In TCRdb, the public reads were trimmed at Q25 with fastp and aligned with MiXCR, with productive beta chains retained. All rows with the same CDR3 protein become a single entry with the most common DNA and genes. Recorded for this sample are hundreds of thousands of distinct CDR3 sequences; around 27% of them occurred a single time. Clones ranked in the top ten supply approximately 12% of the sample. The sample was PBMCs or a T cell subset sorted from them (not recorded which). Source of these receptors: an adult woman who had mild COVID-19 (a few samples of this study predate the infection). The sample titles of this study are shuffled in the database, so cell type and time point are left out; the donor was told from shared clones.

The chain uses TRBV2 and TRBJ1-5; possible D gene TRBD1, 5 bases. The CDR3 loop spans 17 amino acids. The V end was cut by 5 bases, the J end by 5 bases, with 22 bases between. Germline assignment: CDR1 SNHLY and CDR2 FYNNEI. DNA for the CDR3: TGTGCCAGCAGTACGCCCGGGGGGGTTAGGGGCGATCAGCCCCAGCATTTT. This sequence encodes CASSTPGGVRGDQPQHF.

This sequence joins TRBV7-2 and TRBJ2-7; TRBD1 might be the D (7 bases). Deletions cut 7 bases from V and 5 bases from J, with 24 bases between. The CDR3 is 16 residues long. Germline assignment: CDR1 SGHTA and CDR2 FQGNSA. CDR3 in amino acids: CASTKGARGFMHEQYF. The DNA of the CDR3 is TGTGCCAGCACCAAGGGGGCCCGGGGGTTCATGCACGAGCAGTACTTC.

The chain uses TRBV3-1 and TRBJ1-1, with TRBD1 matching 11 bases. The germline V gene has CDR1 LGHDT and CDR2 YNNKEL (reference sequence). J was trimmed by 10 bases and V by 1 base; bases with no gene match: 14. The CDR3 sequence is 17 residues long. The CDR3 spells CASSQGPGTGGNIAAFF. CDR3 coding DNA: TGTGCCAGCAGCCAAGGGCCCGGGACAGGGGGAAATATTGCAGCTTTCTTT.

This clonotype was picked up a small number of times. The chain employs TRBV14 and TRBJ2-3, with D tentatively TRBD2 (5 bases). Germline V CDR1 and CDR2: SGHDN, FVKESK. The CDR3 runs to 14 residues. V was shortened by 2 bases and J by 14 bases, with 20 bases between the two germline ends. Written as DNA, the CDR3 is TGTGCCAGCAGCCAACGTAATGGGCTCTACGGGATGTATTTT. The encoded protein is CASSQRNGLYGMYF.